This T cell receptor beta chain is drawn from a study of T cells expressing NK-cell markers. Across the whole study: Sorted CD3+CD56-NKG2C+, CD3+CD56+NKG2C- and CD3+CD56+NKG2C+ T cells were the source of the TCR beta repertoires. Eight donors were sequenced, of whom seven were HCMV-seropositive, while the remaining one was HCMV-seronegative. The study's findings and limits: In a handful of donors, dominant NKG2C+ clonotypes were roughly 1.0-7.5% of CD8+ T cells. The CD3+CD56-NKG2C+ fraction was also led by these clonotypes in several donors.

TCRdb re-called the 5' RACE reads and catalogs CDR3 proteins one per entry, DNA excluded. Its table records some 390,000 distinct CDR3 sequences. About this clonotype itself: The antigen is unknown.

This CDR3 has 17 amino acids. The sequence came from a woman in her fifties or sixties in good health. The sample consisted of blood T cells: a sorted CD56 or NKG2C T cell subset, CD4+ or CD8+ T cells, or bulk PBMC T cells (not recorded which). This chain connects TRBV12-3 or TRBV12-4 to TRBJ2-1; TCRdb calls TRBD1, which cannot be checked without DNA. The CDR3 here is CASSLTGSGFGRNEQFF.